Given below is one T cell receptor beta chain in context. Its specificity is not known. This CDR3 is built from 13 residues. Looked up from germline, CDR1 is MDHEN and CDR2 is SYDVKM. Trimming cost V 8 bases and J 5 bases, with 13 bases left between them. This sample is drawn from a study of shared clonotypes between healthy human individuals. The assay used deep level. The sorted-subset replicate PCRs were given 200 ng DNA, which is tens of thousands of T cell genomes. Original methodology: ImmunoSEQ junction-only sequences lacked quality scores, so their filtering differed. Only in-frame clones appear in the TCRdb table, and some are missing; sequencing was by immunoSEQ multiplex PCR. V and J calls plus clone size are reproduced from that table; the DNA served to infer D and trimming. The table lists 2 million to 2.5 million clones, roughly 90% of them singletons. Regarding the study as a whole: What rarefaction showed was incomplete sorted-subset sequencing despite large depth.

This chain uses TRBV28 with TRBJ1-5; tentatively, D is TRBD1 (5 bases). This clonotype originated in a man between 18 and 35 years old in good health. Some clones in this sample may be carry-over from other donors' samples. The sample taken for sequencing was naive CD4+ T cells from PBMCs. Subset described: CD45RA+ positively selected. The CDR3 loop reads CASAPGRHQPQHF. In DNA form, the CDR3 reads TGTGCCAGCGCACCAGGGCGCCATCAGCCCCAGCATTTT.